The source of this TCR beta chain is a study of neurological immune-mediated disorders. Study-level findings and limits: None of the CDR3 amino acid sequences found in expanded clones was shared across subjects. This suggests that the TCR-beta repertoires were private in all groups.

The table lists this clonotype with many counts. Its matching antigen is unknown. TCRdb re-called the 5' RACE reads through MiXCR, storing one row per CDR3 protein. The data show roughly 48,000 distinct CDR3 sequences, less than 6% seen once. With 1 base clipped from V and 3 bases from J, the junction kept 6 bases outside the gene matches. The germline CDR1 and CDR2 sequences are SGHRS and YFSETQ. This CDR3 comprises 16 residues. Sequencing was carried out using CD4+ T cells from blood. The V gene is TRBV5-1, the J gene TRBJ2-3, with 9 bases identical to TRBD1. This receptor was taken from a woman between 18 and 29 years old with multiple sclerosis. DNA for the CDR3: TGCGCCAGCAGCTTGACAGGGGGCGCGAGAACAGATACGCAGTATTTT. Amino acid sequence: CASSLTGGARTDTQYF. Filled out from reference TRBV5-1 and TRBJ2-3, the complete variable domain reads KAGVTQTPRYLIKTRGQQVTLSCSPISGHRSVSWYQQTPGQGLQFLFEYFSETQRNKGNFPGRFSGRQFSNSRSEMNVSTLELGDSALYLCASSLTGGARTDTQYFGPGTRLTVL.